The 28 T cell receptor beta chains in this list originate from one sample, sequenced in a study of blood T cell repertoires in COVID-19. Here immunoSEQ multiplex PCR was the method, and the copy in TCRdb shows in-frame clones only, minus some. The sample has approximately 110,000 clones; approximately 81% are singletons. Sequencing was carried out using peripheral blood. The receptors originated from a man aged 35 to 55 with acute or convalescent COVID-19.

CDR3 in amino acids: CASSIRQGRNQPQHF. CDR3 nucleotide sequence: TGTGCCAGTAGTATTCGACAGGGGCGCAATCAGCCCCAGCATTTT. The V call is TRBV19, the J call TRBJ1-5; 8 positions agree with TRBD1. J was trimmed by 2 bases and V by 3 bases; bases with no gene match: 3. Germline V gene sequence: CDR1 LNHDA, CDR2 SQIVND (reference sequence). The CDR3 has 15 residues. The whole variable domain, filled in from reference TRBV19 and TRBJ1-5, reads DGGITQSPKYLFRKEGQNVTLSCEQNLNHDAMYWYRQDPGQGLRLIYYSQIVNDFQKGDIAEGYSVSREKKESFPLTVTSAQKNPTAFYLCASSIRQGRNQPQHFGDGTRLSIL.

The rearrangement joins TRBV14 to TRBJ1-2; 8 bases map to TRBD1. Germline CDR1 SGHDN, CDR2 FVKESK. Germline trimming cut 4 bases from V and 6 bases from J; bases unmatched to any gene: 10. The CDR3 spans 15 residues. This chain's CDR3 is CASSPLRGLGHGYTF. The CDR3, as DNA: TGTGCCAGCAGCCCTCTCAGGGGGCTGGGTCATGGCTACACCTTC. The full variable domain, its missing parts supplied by reference TRBV14 and TRBJ1-2, is EAGVTQFPSHSVIEKGQTVTLRCDPISGHDNLYWYRRVMGKEIKFLLHFVKESKQDESGMPNNRFLAERTGGTYSTLKVQPAELEDSGVYFCASSPLRGLGHGYTFGSGTRLTVV.

The chain couples TRBV19 to TRBJ2-3; D is unclear. The CDR3 runs to 16 residues. V dropped 8 bases and J dropped 2 bases, with 20 bases sitting between them. CDR1 is LNHDA and CDR2 is SQIVND in the germline V gene (reference sequence). CDR3 sequence (DNA): TGTGCCAGTCTCCCCGACTGGAACTCCCTCACAGATACGCAGTATTTT. Translated: CASLPDWNSLTDTQYF.

This clone was found a few times. The CDR3: CASSQGPDRGHGYTF. CDR3 sequence (DNA): TGCGCCAGCAGCCAGGGCCCGGACAGGGGGCACGGCTACACCTTC. The J gene is TRBJ1-2, the V gene TRBV4-1; 11 bases align to TRBD1. Germline V gives CDR1 MGHRA, CDR2 YSYEKL. V dropped 3 bases and J dropped 8; count of bases not matched to a gene: 8. There are 15 residues in the CDR3.

The sample holds one count of this clone. The chain couples TRBV6-6 to TRBJ1-6; 7 bases map to TRBD1. CDR3 length equals 14 residues. Germline CDR1 and CDR2: MNHNY and SVGAGI (reference sequence). Trimming cost V 7 bases and J 6 bases; bases outside gene matches: 6. The CDR3 loop is CASKEDRVNSPLHF. The DNA of the CDR3 is TGTGCCAGCAAGGAAGACAGGGTTAATTCACCCCTCCACTTT.

The CDR3 reads CASSFGTSGGVDTQYF. The CDR3 DNA is TGTGCCAGCAGTTTCGGGACTAGCGGGGGGGTAGATACGCAGTATTTT. V gene TRBV27 combines with J gene TRBJ2-3, with TRBD2 matching 16 bases. V was pared by 3 bases and J by 5 bases, with 2 bases of the junction left unmatched. The germline V gene encodes CDR1 MNHEY and CDR2 SMNVEV (reference sequence). This CDR3 region has 16 residues.

The chain employs TRBV11-2 and TRBJ2-1; TRBD2 matches 7 bases. In germline, CDR1 is SGHAT, CDR2 FQNNGV. This CDR3 has 16 amino acids. Trimming cost V 8 bases and J 2 bases; bases outside gene matches: 12. CDR3 DNA: TGTGCCAGCGATCGACGAGCGGGGCCACCCTACAATGAGCAGTTCTTC. Amino acids: CASDRRAGPPYNEQFF.

This clone appeared a single time. The V gene is TRBV29-1, the J gene TRBJ1-1, with D perhaps matching TRBD1 (5 bases). V was trimmed by 3 bases and J by 7 bases, leaving 12 bases between them. The CDR3 runs to 12 residues. The germline V gene has CDR1 SQVTM and CDR2 ANQGSEA. CDR3 in DNA: TGCAGCGTTGATGGGCAGGGTTTTGAAGCTTTCTTT. Its protein product is CSVDGQGFEAFF.

The rearrangement uses TRBV7-6 and TRBJ1-3; tentative D call: TRBD1 (6 bases). Germline CDR1 SGHVS, CDR2 FNYEAQ. The CDR3 has 15 amino acids. V lost 5 bases and J 2 bases, leaving 13 bases between the germline ends. The CDR3 loop reads CASSPLTGPGNTIYF. The CDR3 bases are TGTGCCAGCAGCCCACTTACAGGGCCTGGAAACACCATATATTTT.

The chain recombines TRBV13 with TRBJ1-4; possibly TRBD1 for D (5 bases). This CDR3 is built from 14 residues. Germline CDR1 and CDR2: PRHDT and FYEKMQ (reference sequence). The germline V and J ends were trimmed by 3 bases and 7 bases, with 12 bases remaining between them. The CDR3 DNA sequence: TGTGCCAGCAGCTTGGGGAGGGACCTTGAAAAACTGTTTTTT. The encoded protein is CASSLGRDLEKLFF.

The chain has TRBV5-5 and TRBJ2-3; unclear D gene. Trimming removed 4 bases from V and 2 bases from J, with 23 bases in between. CDR3 length: 18 residues. Germline V gives CDR1 SGHKS, CDR2 YYEKEE (reference sequence). DNA for the CDR3: TGTGCCAGCAGCCGTTCTGGCGTTCCCCTGACTGTCACAGATACGCAGTATTTT. Amino acid sequence: CASSRSGVPLTVTDTQYF.

V gene TRBV6-1 combines with J gene TRBJ2-3; TRBD2 aligns across 8 bases. This CDR3 region has 16 residues. CDR1 is MNHNS, CDR2 SASEGT, per germline. With 3 bases clipped from V and 2 bases from J, the junction kept 7 bases outside the gene matches. The CDR3 DNA follows: TGTGCCAGCAGTGATCTCGGGGGGGCCCTCACAGATACGCAGTATTTT. Amino acid sequence: CASSDLGGALTDTQYF.

The CDR3 DNA reads TGCGCCAGCAGCACCACCCCAACATTCTATGGCTACACCTTC. Protein: CASSTTPTFYGYTF. The chain carries TRBV4-1 and TRBJ1-2; D ambiguous. Germline V CDR1 and CDR2: MGHRA, YSYEKL. There are 14 residues in the CDR3. V was cut by 5 bases and J by 4 bases, with 14 bases left in between.

The chain couples TRBV25-1 to TRBJ2-6; D might be TRBD1 (6 bases). V lost 7 bases to trimming and J lost 1 base, with 14 bases between them. CDR3 length: 16 amino acids. The germline V gene encodes CDR1 MGHDK and CDR2 SYGVNS. In DNA, the CDR3 is TGTGCCAGCACGGGACACTTTTCTTCTGGGGCCAACGTCCTGACTTTC. Protein: CASTGHFSSGANVLTF.

The chain joins TRBV4-2 to TRBJ1-2; D not resolved. V dropped 0 bases and J dropped 4 bases, with 6 bases sitting between them. CDR1 LGHNA and CDR2 YNFKEQ come from the germline V gene. CDR3 length equals 13 residues. The CDR3 DNA reads TGTGCCAGCAGCCAAGAACAGCTCTATGGCTACACCTTC. Encoded protein: CASSQEQLYGYTF.

Only a few counts were recorded for this clone. The rearrangement uses TRBV20-1 and TRBJ1-4, with TRBD1 matching over 8 bases. V gave up 3 bases and J gave up 8 bases; unmatched junction bases: 8. The CDR3 contains 14 residues. The germline gives CDR1 DFQATT, CDR2 SNEGSKA (reference sequence). CDR3 protein: CSASQGAVREKLFF. CDR3 coding DNA: TGCAGTGCTAGTCAGGGGGCGGTCAGGGAAAAACTGTTTTTT.

The chain is built from TRBV5-1 and TRBJ1-1; tentatively, D is TRBD1 (6 bases). The V end was cut by 2 bases, the J end by 1 base, with 12 bases between. The CDR3 contains 15 residues. The germline gives CDR1 SGHRS, CDR2 YFSETQ. CDR3 nucleotides: TGCGCCAGCAGCTTAACGGGACAAGCGAACACTGAAGCTTTCTTT. Its translation is CASSLTGQANTEAFF.

The chain couples TRBV7-2 to TRBJ2-2; 7 nucleotides line up with TRBD1. The germline V gene encodes CDR1 SGHTA and CDR2 FQGNSA. Trimming removed 2 bases from V and 1 base from J; junction bases left unmatched: 1. The CDR3 consists of 15 residues. The CDR3 DNA is TGTGCCAGCAGCTTAAGACAGGGGAACACCGGGGAGCTGTTTTTT. Its protein is CASSLRQGNTGELFF.

The chain uses TRBV6-5 and TRBJ1-2; possibly TRBD1 for D (6 bases). With 4 bases removed from V and 8 bases from J, the gap between germline ends came to 17 bases. Germline CDR1 MNHEY, CDR2 SVGAGI. The CDR3 has 14 residues. CDR3 sequence: CASSSHQGSLGYTF. DNA for the CDR3: TGTGCCAGCAGTTCACACCAGGGGAGTTTGGGCTACACCTTC.

This chain joins TRBV25-1 and TRBJ2-5; D call uncertain. V lost 0 bases and J 2 bases, leaving 4 bases between the germline ends. Per the germline V gene, CDR1 is MGHDK and CDR2 is SYGVNS. This CDR3 comprises 13 residues. This CDR3 reads CASSEYRQETQYF. The CDR3, as DNA: TGTGCCAGCAGTGAATACAGACAAGAGACCCAGTACTTC.

The chain couples TRBV20-1 to TRBJ1-2, with D uncertain. Germline V CDR1 and CDR2: DFQATT, SNEGSKA (reference sequence). The CDR3 consists of 13 residues. V was cut by 3 bases and J by 1 base, with 9 bases left in between. The CDR3 DNA reads TGCAGTGCTAGTACGGAGAATAACTATGGCTACACCTTC. Amino acid sequence: CSASTENNYGYTF.

This clone was seen a handful of times. This CDR3 reads CASSSGSGANVLTF. DNA for the CDR3: TGCGCCAGCAGCTCCGGTTCTGGGGCCAACGTCCTGACTTTC. The chain has TRBV5-1 and TRBJ2-6; no reliable D call. Germline loops: CDR1 SGHRS, CDR2 YFSETQ. V lost 3 bases to trimming and J lost 1 base, with 5 bases between them. The CDR3 consists of 14 residues.

This sequence joins TRBV7-2 and TRBJ2-1; 10 bases are shared with TRBD2. Germline-derived CDR1 and CDR2 are SGHTA and FQGNSA. V shed 5 bases and J 3 bases; nucleotides not matched to a gene: 4. This CDR3 contains 15 residues. CDR3 sequence reads: CASSISGGHYNEQFF. CDR3 in DNA: TGTGCCAGCAGCATTAGCGGGGGGCACTACAATGAGCAGTTCTTC.

The chain uses TRBV2 and TRBJ1-6; 7 bases are shared with TRBD1. J was trimmed by 12 bases and V by 4 bases; bases with no gene match: 12. CDR3 length: 15 residues. CDR1 and CDR2 (germline): SNHLY, FYNNEI. CDR3 protein: CASSATGARLGPLHF. The CDR3 bases are TGTGCCAGCAGTGCAACAGGGGCCCGGTTAGGACCCCTCCACTTT.

This clone was seen more than once but under ten times. This chain uses TRBV4-2 with TRBJ2-3; 16 nucleotides agree with TRBD2. The trim removed 1 base at V and 6 bases at J, leaving 16 bases unmatched. The CDR3 totals 21 residues. CDR1 and CDR2 (germline): LGHNA, YNFKEQ. The CDR3 reads CASSQAGVVGLAGGAQDTQYF. The CDR3 coding sequence is TGTGCCAGCAGCCAAGCTGGGGTTGTGGGACTAGCGGGGGGGGCCCAGGATACGCAGTATTTT.

This clone was seen once. The rearrangement links TRBV5-1 to TRBJ1-4; D not certain. The germline gives CDR1 SGHRS, CDR2 YFSETQ. The CDR3 sequence is 13 residues long. Trimming removed 2 bases from V and 7 bases from J, with 9 bases in between. The CDR3 DNA is TGCGCCAGCAGCTTAACAGTGGGTGAAAAACTGTTTTTT. It yields the protein CASSLTVGEKLFF.

This chain uses TRBV6-5 with TRBJ1-4, with 8 bases matching TRBD1. J lost 8 bases, V lost 6 bases, and 11 bases had no gene match. Germline assignment: CDR1 MNHEY and CDR2 SVGAGI. The CDR3 extends over 15 amino acids. The DNA for the CDR3 is TGTGCCAGCAGCAACGGGGGGACAGGAGGCGAAAAACTGTTTTTT. It encodes CASSNGGTGGEKLFF.

This chain links TRBV7-9 with TRBJ2-7; D is undetermined. V gave up 2 bases and J gave up 3 bases, with 5 bases separating them. This CDR3 region has 12 residues. CDR1 is SEHNR and CDR2 is FQNEAQ in the germline V gene (reference sequence). CDR3 amino acids: CASSLRSYEQYF. The CDR3 DNA is TGTGCCAGCAGCTTACGGAGCTACGAGCAGTACTTC.